This entry features one TCR beta chain sequence. Per the germline V gene, CDR1 is MNHEY and CDR2 is SVGAGI. V shed 5 bases and J shed 8 bases, with 12 bases lying between them. The CDR3 spans 12 residues. Generated by immunoSEQ multiplex PCR, the TCRdb table keeps only in-frame clones and is missing some. Among 90,000 to 110,000 clones listed, about 90% were seen once. This entry is derived from a study of T cell responses to AZD1222 COVID-19 vaccine. Whether given at about 4 or about 12 weeks, second doses were pooled. The V call is TRBV6-5, the J call TRBJ1-2; D is ambiguous. The specimen comprised peripheral blood, sampled 28 days after the second AZD1222 dose. The sequence was collected from an adult who received the AZD1222 COVID-19 vaccine. CDR3 sequence reads: CASSPGVEGYTF. The DNA of the CDR3 is TGTGCCAGCAGTCCTGGGGTAGAAGGCTACACCTTC.